This T cell receptor (beta chain) was recorded in a study of blood T cell repertoires in COVID-19. At the level of the study: The origin of the acute and convalescent COVID-19 samples was the United States, Italy and Spain.

Libraries were prepared by immunoSEQ multiplex PCR; TCRdb keeps only in-frame clonotypes and omits some of them. The sample yields about 140,000 clones, over 80% seen once. V lost 4 bases, J lost 6 bases, and 9 bases lay in between. This CDR3 has 13 amino acids. Per the germline V gene, CDR1 is MNHEY and CDR2 is SVGEGT. The source is a human donor in a cohort sampled during active COVID-19. J is TRBJ2-2 and V is TRBV6-2 or TRBV6-3, with D perhaps TRBD2 (6 bases). Specimen: peripheral blood. In DNA form, the CDR3 reads TGTGCCAGCAGTTTAGGAGGGTCCGGGGAGCTGTTTTTT. It encodes CASSLGGSGELFF.